The subject of this entry is one T cell receptor beta chain. Measured with immunoSEQ multiplex PCR; TCRdb has only the in-frame clones, and not every one. The sample records roughly 380,000 clones, approximately 81% being singletons. The sample belongs to a study of Ad26.COV2.S vaccination and SARS-CoV-2 variants. This sample's treatment: roughly 18 received Ad26.COV2.S at low or high dose, single or two shots; roughly five received placebo; per-sample allocation not given. Sample collection was performed on day 63 after the first vaccine or placebo injection. This vaccine is an Ad26 vector that expresses the Wuhan-strain SARS-CoV-2 spike. V lost 3 bases and J 5 bases, leaving 9 bases between the germline ends. There are 13 residues in the CDR3. Per germline, CDR1 SNHLY and CDR2 FYNNEI.

The sequence was obtained from a person between 18 and 59 years old who received the Ad26.COV2.S COVID-19 vaccine or a placebo. The material was peripheral blood, obtained in a trial of Ad26.COV2.S vaccine versus placebo. The chain employs TRBV2 and TRBJ2-3, with D perhaps matching TRBD1 (6 bases). The CDR3 region has the DNA TGTGCCAGCAGTGACGCGGACAGAGATACGCAGTATTTT. It encodes CASSDADRDTQYF.